A selection of T cell receptor beta chains follows, all from one sample in a study of tumor-infiltrating lymphocytes in primary liver carcinoma. TCRdb reprocessed the multiplex PCR reads with MiXCR, giving one entry per CDR3 protein. In the table there are more than 100,000 distinct CDR3 sequences, 65% to 75% of which are singletons. Material: tumor-adjacent normal liver tissue. These receptors were obtained from a woman aged 55-69 years with primary liver carcinoma and hepatitis B virus infection. Each CDR3 is given with its conserved first and last residue. The D gene is left open where the match is weak. Size is stated for part of the rows, as once, few or many counts, or as a class when the clone is expanded.

v_call	d_call	clone_size	cdr3_length	j_call	cdr3_aa	cdr3_nt
TRBV29-1	TRBD1	NA	14	TRBJ1-5	CSVAGQGKGQPQHF	TGCAGCGTCGCGGGACAGGGGAAGGGTCAGCCCCAGCATTTT
TRBV6-6	NA	many	13	TRBJ1-5	CAGKTGDAQPQHF	TGTGCCGGGAAGACCGGGGACGCTCAGCCCCAGCATTTT
TRBV5-4	NA	NA	13	TRBJ2-1	CANTRDSYNEQFF	TGTGCCAACACGAGGGATTCCTACAATGAGCAGTTCTTC
TRBV5-1	NA	few	13	TRBJ1-1	CARSLDGATEAFF	TGCGCCAGAAGCTTGGATGGGGCCACTGAAGCTTTCTTT
TRBV6-4	NA	NA	13	TRBJ2-1	CAGSDSTANEQFF	TGTGCAGGCAGTGACTCGACTGCCAATGAGCAGTTCTTC
TRBV6-5	NA	NA	13	TRBJ2-1	CASSTQSVDEQFF	TGTGCCAGCAGTACTCAGAGTGTGGATGAGCAGTTCTTC
TRBV7-8	TRBD2	NA	14	TRBJ2-7	CASNMRGGDSEQYF	TGTGCCAGCAACATGCGGGGGGGGGACAGCGAGCAGTACTTC
TRBV6-5	NA	NA	14	TRBJ1-2	CACSPVGTGYGYTF	TGTGCCTGCAGCCCTGTTGGCACAGGCTATGGCTACACCTTC
TRBV28	NA	NA	12	TRBJ1-1	CASISLGTEVFF	TGTGCCAGCATCTCGTTGGGCACTGAAGTTTTCTTT
TRBV11-2	TRBD1	NA	17	TRBJ2-7	CASSPYTGTGASYEQYF	TGTGCCAGCAGCCCCTACACCGGGACAGGGGCCTCCTACGAGCAGTACTTC
TRBV11-2	TRBD2	NA	17	TRBJ2-1	CASSTRLAGGPGDEQFF	TGTGCCAGCAGCACGAGACTAGCGGGAGGGCCGGGTGATGAGCAGTTCTTC
TRBV6-2/TRBV6-3	TRBD2	NA	18	TRBJ2-1	CANSNPLGTSGRGGKQFF	TGTGCCAACAGTAACCCCCTCGGGACTAGCGGGAGGGGAGGTAAGCAGTTCTTC
TRBV6-5	NA	once	15	TRBJ2-2	CASSYGQGVARELFF	TGTGCCAGCAGTTATGGGCAGGGGGTAGCCCGGGAGCTCTTTTTT
TRBV6-5	NA	NA	15	TRBJ2-5	CVSSYSHDLWETQYF	TGTGTAAGCAGTTACTCTCATGACCTCTGGGAGACCCAGTACTTC
TRBV7-3	NA	once	15	TRBJ2-1	CASSLSGSSQGEQFF	TGTGCCAGCAGCTTATCGGGGTCATCGCAGGGTGAGCAGTTCTTC
TRBV5-1	TRBD1	many	14	TRBJ1-2	CASSLDRAAYGYTF	TGCGCCAGCAGCCTGGACAGGGCCGCCTATGGCTACACCTTC
TRBV6-1	NA	NA	14	TRBJ2-3	CASRKGLGTDTQYF	TGCGCCAGCCGCAAGGGCCTGGGCACAGATACGCAGTATTTT
TRBV11-2	NA	once	18	TRBJ2-6	CASSPRLTASQLANVLIF	TGTGCCAGCAGTCCTAGATTGACCGCCTCCCAGCTGGCCAACGTCCTGATTTTC
TRBV6-5	NA	NA	11	TRBJ1-2	CASRTEVGYTF	TGTGCCAGCAGGACCGAGGTAGGCTACACCTTC
TRBV11-3	NA	many	16	TRBJ2-6	CASSPRQGTGASVLTF	TGTGCCAGCAGCCCGAGGCAGGGAACTGGGGCCAGCGTCCTGACTTTC
TRBV29-1	TRBD2	NA	17	TRBJ2-1	CSASRGLRLAGGNEQFF	TGCAGCGCTTCGCGGGGCCTTCGACTAGCGGGAGGCAATGAGCAGTTCTTC
TRBV7-9	TRBD2	NA	16	TRBJ2-7	CAGSSLIAGPSYEQHF	TGTGCCGGCAGCTCACTTATAGCGGGACCCTCCTACGAGCAGCACTTC
TRBV18	NA	NA	17	TRBJ2-2	CASSPPRGSSDTGELFF	TGTGCCAGCTCACCACCTCGGGGGAGCTCGGACACCGGGGAGCTGTTTTTT
TRBV11-2	TRBD2	NA	14	TRBJ2-1	CASSLSGGPFEQFF	TGTGCTAGCAGCTTATCGGGAGGGCCGTTTGAGCAGTTCTTC
TRBV6-5	TRBD1	NA	13	TRBJ1-1	CASSWTGDTEASF	TGTGCCAGCAGTTGGACAGGGGATACTGAAGCTTCATTT
TRBV6-4	NA	many	13	TRBJ2-1	CASSDSTHNEQFF	TGTGCCAGCAGTGACTCGACCCACAATGAGCAGTTCTTC
TRBV6-2/TRBV6-3	TRBD2	many	14	TRBJ2-7	CASKIPGGLDEQYF	TGTGCCAGCAAAATCCCGGGAGGGCTGGACGAGCAGTACTTC
TRBV6-5	NA	many	14	TRBJ2-7	CASSTTPTSYEQYF	TGTGCCAGCAGTACCACTCCCACCTCCTACGAGCAGTACTTC
TRBV11-2	TRBD2	NA	15	TRBJ2-3	CASSSGLAGSDTQYF	TGTGCCAGCAGCTCGGGACTAGCGGGATCCGATACGCAATATTTT
TRBV12-3/TRBV12-4	NA	NA	14	TRBJ1-1	CASSLRSQTGWTFF	TGTGCCAGCAGTTTAAGGTCCCAGACGGGGTGGACTTTCTTT
TRBV28	TRBD1	NA	15	TRBJ2-1	CASSLRPGTEDEQFF	TGTGCCAGCAGTTTACGCCCCGGGACAGAAGATGAGCAGTTCTTC
TRBV29-1	NA	NA	23	TRBJ2-2	CSVEPGGKVGLTPQNPNTGELFF	TGCAGCGTTGAACCCGGAGGCAAGGTAGGACTCACTCCTCAAAATCCGAACACCGGGGAGCTGTTTTTT
TRBV7-8	NA	many	20	TRBJ1-5	CASSLFPSRQGLVSNQPQHF	TGTGCCAGCAGCTTATTCCCCTCGAGGCAGGGGTTGGTTAGCAATCAGCCCCAGCATTTT
TRBV18	TRBD1	few	18	TRBJ1-6	CASSLTSTGTAQNSPLHF	TGTGCCAGCTCACTAACAAGTACCGGGACAGCTCAAAATTCACCCCTCCACTTT
TRBV6-1	NA	many	15	TRBJ1-5	CASSVFGQPNQPQHF	TGTGCCAGCAGTGTCTTTGGACAGCCTAATCAGCCCCAGCATTTT
TRBV28	NA	few	16	TRBJ2-6	CASSRMGASGANVLTF	TGTGCTAGCAGTAGGATGGGGGCATCTGGGGCCAACGTCCTGACTTTC
TRBV10-2	NA	many	14	TRBJ1-6	CASSEGGNNSPLHF	TGCGCCAGCAGTGAGGGAGGGAATAATTCACCCCTCCACTTT
TRBV11-2	TRBD1	NA	18	TRBJ1-2	CTSSLDPLGVSQGFGYTF	TGTACCAGCAGCTTAGATCCGCTGGGGGTTTCACAGGGGTTTGGCTACACCTTC